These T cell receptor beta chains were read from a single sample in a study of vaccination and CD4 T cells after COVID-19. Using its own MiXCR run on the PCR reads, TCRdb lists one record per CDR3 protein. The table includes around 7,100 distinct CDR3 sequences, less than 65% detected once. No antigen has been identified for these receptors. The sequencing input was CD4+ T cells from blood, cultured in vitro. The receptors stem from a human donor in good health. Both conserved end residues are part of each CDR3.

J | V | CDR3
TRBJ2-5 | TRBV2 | CASRGGFGRLQETQYF
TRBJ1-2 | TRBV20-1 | CSAASRGGFGYTF
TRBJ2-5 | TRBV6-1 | CASRLAGANRETQYF
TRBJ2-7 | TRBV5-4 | CASSSGPQAGQYF
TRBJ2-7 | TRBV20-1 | CSATLAGGDQQYF
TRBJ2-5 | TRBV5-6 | CTSSLGGGDQETQYF
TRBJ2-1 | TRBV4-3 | CASSGGQWSEQFF
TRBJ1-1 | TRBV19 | CASRGRRTTEAFF
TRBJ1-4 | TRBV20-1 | CSARSEGTNEKLFF
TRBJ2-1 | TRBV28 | CASSLIGSTYNEQFF
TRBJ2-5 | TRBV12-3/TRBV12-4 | CASSFIGETQYF
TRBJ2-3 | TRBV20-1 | CSAFRTDTQYF
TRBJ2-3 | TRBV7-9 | CASSPLVGGNTDTQYF
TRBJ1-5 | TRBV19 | CASTGTGLVNQPQHF
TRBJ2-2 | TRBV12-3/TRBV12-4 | CASSQGTGSNTGELFF
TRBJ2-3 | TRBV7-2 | CASSLAGRISGHTQYF
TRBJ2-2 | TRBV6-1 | CASSEERLALGGELFF
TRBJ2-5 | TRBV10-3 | CAISDRGGRQETQYF
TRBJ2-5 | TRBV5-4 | CASSLDQGRQETQYF
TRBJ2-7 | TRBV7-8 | CASRLDSWRENEQYF
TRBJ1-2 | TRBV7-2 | CASSPRGRGYTF
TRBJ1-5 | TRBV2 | CASSEGTGTQPQHF
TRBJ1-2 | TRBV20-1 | CSARDRPGANGYTF
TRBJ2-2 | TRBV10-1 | CASRRESAGELFF
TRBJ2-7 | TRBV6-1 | CASDLVGRGSEQYF
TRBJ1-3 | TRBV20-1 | CSARKDRGPGNTIYF
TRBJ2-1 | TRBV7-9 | CASSQGTGGYNEQFF
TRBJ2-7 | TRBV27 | CASINRKPYEQYF